This T cell receptor beta chain was retrieved from a study of control samples from healthy donors and cancer patients (TCRdb year 2020). V loses 3 bases, J loses 6 bases, and the germline ends lie 9 bases apart. Including cysteine and phenylalanine, the CDR3 has 13 amino acids. The kept DNA is CDR3 alone, 39 bases in frame from the first base. About this clone: Its antigen specificity is not known. Base qualities are not at hand, and no much larger clone is one base apart.

The library was generated by the immunoSEQ multiplex PCR assay. Imported from immuneACCESS, the table was reduced by TCRdb to in-frame sequences with V and J called. These copies leave out some clones; in studies compared against another copy, an unresolved V gene accounts for under half, and the cause of the remainder is not known. The sample data list about 130,000 clones, and less than 90% of these were observed just once. The ten largest clones capture about 1.8% of the sample. Sequencing was carried out using blood. The source is a man aged 18 to 29 in good health. The sequence joins TRBV12-3 or TRBV12-4 to TRBJ1-5; the D segment cannot be called with confidence. The nucleotides are TGTGCCAGCAGTTTTTATGCGGGTCAGCCCCAGCATTTT. It encodes CASSFYAGQPQHF.